This TCR beta chain emerged from a study of a mutant IDH1 vaccine in newly diagnosed glioma. Across the whole study: Eight vaccine doses were administered to patients at weeks 1, 3, 5, 7, 11, 15, 19 and 23. The treated population exhibited a male proportion of about 60%, a female proportion of around 40%, and a mean age of 40.4 years. Before enrollment, patients got radiotherapy alone, temozolomide alone, or mostly the combination.

As to this clone: Its antigen remains unidentified.

Sequencing used immunoSEQ multiplex PCR; TCRdb keeps in-frame clones, though not all of them. The table includes some 30,000 clones, around 89% detected once. The time point: week 11, during vaccination. Vaccination comprised doses that each held 300 ug of mutant IDH1 20-mer peptide, plus topical imiquimod. Germline CDR1 and CDR2: SGHDN and FVKESK. Between the trimmed V and J ends, which lost 1 base and 2 bases, there was a span of 12 bases. CDR3 size: 15 residues. Sequenced material: PBMCs, taken from a glioma patient whose treatment included an IDH1 peptide vaccine. The rearrangement uses TRBV14 and TRBJ2-7; D possibly uses TRBD1 or TRBD2 (5 bases each). This sequence was found in a man younger than 35 with glioma. Here the CDR3 DNA reads TGTGCCAGCAGCCAAGGATGGGACCGAGCCTACGAGCAGTACTTC. It translates to CASSQGWDRAYEQYF. Drawing the rest from reference TRBV14 and TRBJ2-7, the complete variable domain is EAGVTQFPSHSVIEKGQTVTLRCDPISGHDNLYWYRRVMGKEIKFLLHFVKESKQDESGMPNNRFLAERTGGTYSTLKVQPAELEDSGVYFCASSQGWDRAYEQYFGPGTRLTVT.